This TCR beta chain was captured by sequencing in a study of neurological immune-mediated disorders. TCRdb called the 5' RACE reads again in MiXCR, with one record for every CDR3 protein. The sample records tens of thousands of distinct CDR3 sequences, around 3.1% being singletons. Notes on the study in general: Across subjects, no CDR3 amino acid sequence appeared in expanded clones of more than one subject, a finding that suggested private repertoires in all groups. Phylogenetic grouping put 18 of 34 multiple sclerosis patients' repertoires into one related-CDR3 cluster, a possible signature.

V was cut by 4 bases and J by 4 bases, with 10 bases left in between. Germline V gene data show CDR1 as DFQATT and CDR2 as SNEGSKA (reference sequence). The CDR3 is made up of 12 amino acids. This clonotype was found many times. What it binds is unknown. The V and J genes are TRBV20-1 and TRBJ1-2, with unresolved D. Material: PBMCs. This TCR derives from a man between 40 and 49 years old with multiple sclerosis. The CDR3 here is CSANAGFYGYTF. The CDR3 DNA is TGCAGTGCTAATGCCGGCTTCTATGGCTACACCTTC.